These T cell receptor beta chains were read from a single sample in a study of T cells in Graves' hyperthyroidism and ophthalmopathy. TCRdb passed the multiplex PCR reads through MiXCR, listing each CDR3 protein once. The sample gives 300,000 to 450,000 distinct CDR3 sequences, roughly 15% of which show up once; around a fifth is in the top ten. Sequencing was carried out using blood. The receptors here all came from a woman between 25 and 40 years old with Graves' ophthalmopathy. Both conserved end residues are part of each CDR3. D genes are given only for firm matches. Only part of the rows carry a size: once, few, many, or a class if the clone is expanded.

clone size: many; V gene: TRBV20-1; J gene: TRBJ1-1; D gene: NA; CDR3 DNA: TGCAGTGCTAGTAACTTGAAGGGAAACACTGAAGCTTTCTTT; CDR3 protein: CSASNLKGNTEAFF
clone size: few; V gene: TRBV29-1; J gene: TRBJ1-2; D gene: NA; CDR3 DNA: TGCAGCGTTGCGGGAGGCTATGGCTACACCTTC; CDR3 protein: CSVAGGYGYTF
clone size: many; V gene: TRBV20-1; J gene: TRBJ2-7; D gene: TRBD2; CDR3 DNA: TGCAGTGCTAGAGACCCTCAGGGGCGGGGGGGCCCCTACGAGCAGTACTTC; CDR3 protein: CSARDPQGRGGPYEQYF
clone size: many; V gene: TRBV5-1; J gene: TRBJ2-7; D gene: NA; CDR3 DNA: TGCGCCAGCAGCTTGGCGACCCGAGCCTTCTCTTCCTACGAGCAGTACTTC; CDR3 protein: CASSLATRAFSSYEQYF
clone size: many; V gene: TRBV27; J gene: TRBJ2-7; D gene: NA; CDR3 DNA: TGTGCCAGCAGCCACTATAGGTCCTACGAGCAGTACTTC; CDR3 protein: CASSHYRSYEQYF
clone size: many; V gene: TRBV20-1; J gene: TRBJ1-5; D gene: TRBD1; CDR3 DNA: TGCAGTGCCTCAGATGCTCAGGGGGGATATCAGCCCCAGCATTTT; CDR3 protein: CSASDAQGGYQPQHF
clone size: NA; V gene: TRBV2; J gene: TRBJ1-1; D gene: TRBD1; CDR3 DNA: TGTGCCAGCAGTGGCAGGGGGCGCTTCAGGACTGAAGCTTTCTTT; CDR3 protein: CASSGRGRFRTEAFF
clone size: many; V gene: TRBV28; J gene: TRBJ2-3; D gene: TRBD2; CDR3 DNA: TGTGCCAGCAGTTTGTCTAGCGGGGGGGTAGATACGCAGTATTTT; CDR3 protein: CASSLSSGGVDTQYF
clone size: many; V gene: TRBV28; J gene: TRBJ1-5; D gene: NA; CDR3 DNA: TGTGCCAGCAGCATAAGACAGGGCAATCAGCCCCAGCATTTT; CDR3 protein: CASSIRQGNQPQHF
clone size: many; V gene: TRBV7-2; J gene: TRBJ1-5; D gene: NA; CDR3 DNA: TGTGCCAGCAGCTTAGCGGCAGGGTTTAGCAATCAGCCCCAGCATTTT; CDR3 protein: CASSLAAGFSNQPQHF
clone size: few; V gene: TRBV7-6; J gene: TRBJ2-3; D gene: NA; CDR3 DNA: TGTGCCAGCAGCTCTAGAGGGGGGGGCCGGGATACGCAGTATTTT; CDR3 protein: CASSSRGGGRDTQYF
clone size: NA; V gene: TRBV7-9; J gene: TRBJ1-2; D gene: NA; CDR3 DNA: TGTGCCAGCAGCTTAGCCGTTCGGTTCTATGGCTACACCTTC; CDR3 protein: CASSLAVRFYGYTF
clone size: many; V gene: TRBV6-1; J gene: TRBJ1-4; D gene: NA; CDR3 DNA: TGTGCCAGCAGTGAAGTATACAGGCGAACTAATGAAAAACTGTTTTTT; CDR3 protein: CASSEVYRRTNEKLFF
clone size: few; V gene: TRBV7-7; J gene: TRBJ2-5; D gene: NA; CDR3 DNA: TGTGCTAGCACCGAGCGAGGGGCAGGGGAAGAGACCCAGTACTTC; CDR3 protein: CASTERGAGEETQYF
clone size: many; V gene: TRBV27; J gene: TRBJ1-5; D gene: NA; CDR3 DNA: TGTGCCAGCAGTTTTTCAAGTATGGCGCAGCCCCAGCATTTT; CDR3 protein: CASSFSSMAQPQHF
clone size: NA; V gene: TRBV20-1; J gene: TRBJ1-2; D gene: NA; CDR3 DNA: TGCAGTGCTAGGGGCAGTTTGGGCTACACCTTC; CDR3 protein: CSARGSLGYTF
clone size: many; V gene: TRBV3-1; J gene: TRBJ2-2; D gene: NA; CDR3 DNA: TGTGCCAGCAGCCAAGGAAGGTACACCGGGGAGCTGTTTTTT; CDR3 protein: CASSQGRYTGELFF
clone size: many; V gene: TRBV7-6; J gene: TRBJ2-7; D gene: NA; CDR3 DNA: TGTGCCAGCAGCGTTGTGGCGGGGGCCTTACACGAGCAGTACTTC; CDR3 protein: CASSVVAGALHEQYF
clone size: many; V gene: TRBV2; J gene: TRBJ1-5; D gene: NA; CDR3 DNA: TGTGCCAGCAGTGAGCGACACTACAATCAGCCCCAGCATTTT; CDR3 protein: CASSERHYNQPQHF
clone size: NA; V gene: TRBV9; J gene: TRBJ1-2; D gene: NA; CDR3 DNA: TGTGCCAGCAGCGCACCAGGGGAGAGTGGCTACACCTTC; CDR3 protein: CASSAPGESGYTF
clone size: NA; V gene: TRBV30; J gene: TRBJ1-4; D gene: TRBD1; CDR3 DNA: TGTGCCTGGAGACATGGGACAGGGCCGGGGTATGAACTGTTTTTT; CDR3 protein: CAWRHGTGPGYELFF
clone size: many; V gene: TRBV11-2; J gene: TRBJ2-7; D gene: NA; CDR3 DNA: TGTGCCAGCAGCTTAGCCCCGACCTACGAGCAGTACTTC; CDR3 protein: CASSLAPTYEQYF
clone size: many; V gene: TRBV4-1; J gene: TRBJ2-5; D gene: TRBD1; CDR3 DNA: TGCGCCAGCAGCCAAGATTGGCCCCCGACAGGGACGCGGGAGACCCAGTACTTC; CDR3 protein: CASSQDWPPTGTRETQYF
clone size: many; V gene: TRBV2; J gene: TRBJ1-6; D gene: NA; CDR3 DNA: TGTGCCAGCAGTGGGGCAGGAAACCTTAATTCACCCCTCCACTTT; CDR3 protein: CASSGAGNLNSPLHF
clone size: many; V gene: TRBV10-3; J gene: TRBJ1-4; D gene: NA; CDR3 DNA: TGTGCCATCAGTGAGAGGGCTGAGAATGAAAAACTGTTTTTT; CDR3 protein: CAISERAENEKLFF
clone size: few; V gene: TRBV7-2; J gene: TRBJ2-5; D gene: NA; CDR3 DNA: TGTGCCAGCGGGAGAGGGGGGGCACGGGAGACCCAGTACTTC; CDR3 protein: CASGRGGARETQYF